The next 11 T cell receptor beta chains were all read from a single sample in a study of cytomegalovirus exposure and HLA in healthy donors. 13 Jbeta primers and 60 Vbeta primers were used for the PCR. Profiling relied on immunoSEQ multiplex PCR, and the TCRdb table lists in-frame clones only, not all of them. The sample has some 85,000 clones, roughly 80% seen once. The source material was PBMCs. Source of these receptors: a woman aged 40-49 years in good health and CMV-seropositive.

This clone was detected only once. The chain is built from TRBV19 and TRBJ1-5, with 8 nucleotides matching TRBD1. The germline CDR1 and CDR2 sequences are LNHDA and SQIVND (reference sequence). J was trimmed by 0 bases and V by 3 bases; bases with no gene match: 10. CDR3 length equals 18 residues. The CDR3 protein is CASSIPWDRTNSNQPQHF. CDR3 DNA: TGTGCCAGTAGTATCCCCTGGGACAGGACAAATAGCAATCAGCCCCAGCATTTT.

This chain connects TRBV12-5 to TRBJ2-5, with 9 bases aligning to TRBD1. The ends lost 2 bases at V and 4 bases at J; junction bases unmatched: 11. The CDR3 loop spans 17 amino acids. Germline V lookup: CDR1 LGHNT, CDR2 FRNRAP. This CDR3 is CASGLSWQQGALETQYF. CDR3 sequence (DNA): TGTGCTAGTGGTTTGAGTTGGCAACAGGGGGCTTTAGAGACCCAGTACTTC.

The rearrangement joins TRBV2 to TRBJ2-5; 7 bases align to TRBD1. The CDR3 length is 16 residues. J lost 3 bases, V lost 7 bases, and 14 bases had no gene match. Germline V gene data show CDR1 as SNHLY and CDR2 as FYNNEI. The DNA for the CDR3 is TGTGCCAGCATTCCACCGACAGGGACCTTCGAAGAGACCCAGTACTTC. It codes for CASIPPTGTFEETQYF.

V is TRBV11-3 and J is TRBJ2-5; tentatively, D is TRBD2 (5 bases). This CDR3 is built from 15 residues. Germline lookup yields CDR1 SGHNT and CDR2 YENEEA. Trimming took 3 bases from V and 4 from J, leaving 15 bases between them. The chain's CDR3 is CASSLDSKRSETQYF. Here the CDR3 DNA reads TGTGCCAGCAGCTTGGACTCGAAAAGATCAGAGACCCAGTACTTC. Full variable domain (rest looked up from reference TRBV11-3 and TRBJ2-5): EAGVVQSPRYKIIEKKQPVAFWCNPISGHNTLYWYLQNLGQGPELLIRYENEEAVDDSQLPKDRFSAERLKGVDSTLKIQPAELGDSAVYLCASSLDSKRSETQYFGPGTRLLVL.

V usage is TRBV29-1 and J usage is TRBJ2-1; the match to TRBD2 covers 9 bases. J gave up 9 bases and V 3 bases, and 12 bases lay outside the gene matches. In germline, CDR1 is SQVTM, CDR2 ANQGSEA. The CDR3 is 15 residues long. CDR3 in DNA: TGCAGCGTTGACGTGGGGCTAGCGGGGCACGGTGAGCAGTTCTTC. Translating it yields CSVDVGLAGHGEQFF.

This sequence joins TRBV13 and TRBJ2-5; 13 bases match TRBD2. The CDR3 loop spans 18 amino acids. In germline, CDR1 is PRHDT, CDR2 FYEKMQ (reference sequence). The ends lost 4 bases at V and 1 base at J; junction bases unmatched: 9. The CDR3 bases are TGTGCCAGCAGCTGGACAATGGGACTAGCGGGATTCCAAGAGACCCAGTACTTC. It specifies CASSWTMGLAGFQETQYF.

The chain employs TRBV4-2 and TRBJ2-1; a weak D match, TRBD1 (6 bases). V lost 1 base and J lost 7, with 11 bases in between. The CDR3 is made up of 14 amino acids. Germline V gene data show CDR1 as LGHNA and CDR2 as YNFKEQ. The CDR3 region has the DNA TGTGCCAGCAGCCAAGCCAAGGGGGAGAATGAGCAGTTCTTC. This encodes CASSQAKGENEQFF.

This clone has just a few counts. The chain joins TRBV5-1 to TRBJ2-6, with 7 bases matching TRBD2. After removal of 4 bases from V and 3 bases from J, the junction contained 13 bases not matched to a gene. The CDR3 extends over 18 amino acids. Germline V gene sequence: CDR1 SGHRS, CDR2 YFSETQ. Here the CDR3 reads CASSGLVGRGGGANVLTF. The CDR3 nucleotides are TGCGCCAGCAGCGGACTAGTGGGGCGGGGTGGTGGGGCCAACGTCCTGACTTTC.

This clone was seen more than once but under ten times. The rearrangement joins TRBV11-2 to TRBJ1-1; D is uncertain. This CDR3 spans 15 amino acids. Trimming took 1 base from V and 2 from J, leaving 11 bases between them. Germline V gene sequence: CDR1 SGHAT, CDR2 FQNNGV. The CDR3 region is CASSLAPRINTEAFF. The CDR3 DNA reads as TGTGCCAGCAGCTTAGCGCCCAGGATAAACACTGAAGCTTTCTTT.

About this clone itself: At one end the junction does not follow the germline gene, possibly because of a read error. The chain links TRBV19 to TRBJ2-1, with 9 bases fitting TRBD2. The germline gives CDR1 LNHDA, CDR2 SQIVND (reference sequence). The CDR3 length is 14 residues. The CDR3 sequence: CASSIVAGAGEQFF. CDR3 nucleotide sequence: TGTGCCAGTAGCATAGTAGCGGGAGCTGGAGAGCAGTTCTTC.

This clone has a single count. The genes are TRBV5-4 and TRBJ1-4; 9 bases match TRBD1. Germline V CDR1 and CDR2: SGHNT, YYREEE (reference sequence). There are 17 residues in the CDR3. Trimming at V came to 0 bases and at J to 5 bases, leaving 8 bases not matched to a gene. The CDR3 DNA reads TGTGCCAGCAGCTTGGTGGGGACAGGGAGGGGGAATGAAAAACTGTTTTTT. Its translation is CASSLVGTGRGNEKLFF.